Detailed here is one T cell receptor beta chain. The data were obtained in a study of control samples from healthy donors and cancer patients. Only in-frame clones appear in the TCRdb table, and some are missing; sequencing was by immunoSEQ multiplex PCR. The sample includes 100,000 to 150,000 clones, just under 95% of them seen just once. Input material: blood. This sequence originates from a young man in good health.

CDR3: CASSYSVTYNSPLHF. Written as DNA, the CDR3 is TGTGCCAGCAGTTACTCGGTTACCTATAATTCACCCCTCCACTTT. The chain has TRBV6-6 and TRBJ1-6; D is uncertain. Trimming cost V 0 bases and J 2 bases, with 5 bases left between them. This CDR3 has 15 amino acids. Germline V lookup: CDR1 MNHNY, CDR2 SVGAGI (reference sequence).